The rows below give T cell receptor beta chains drawn from one sample of a study of blood T cell repertoires in COVID-19. Profiled with immunoSEQ multiplex PCR; TCRdb holds only in-frame clones, not every one. The sample includes fewer than 200,000 clones, roughly 86% of them seen just once. The sample taken for sequencing was peripheral blood. These receptors were collected from a man aged 35 to 55 with active or convalescent COVID-19. The CDR3 runs from the conserved cysteine through the conserved F or W. The D gene is left open where the match is weak. The size field is filled for only some rows; it gives once, few, many or a size class.

cdr3_nt: TGTGCCAGCAGCGTCGGCGGGGGAACCTACGAGCAGTACTTC; cdr3_aa: CASSVGGGTYEQYF; d_call: TRBD2; j_call: TRBJ2-7; v_call: TRBV9; clone_size: -
cdr3_nt: TGTGCCAGCAGTTTACAGGGTGGAGAAGAGACCCAGTACTTC; cdr3_aa: CASSLQGGEETQYF; d_call: -; j_call: TRBJ2-5; v_call: TRBV28; clone_size: -
cdr3_nt: TGTGCCAGCGGTTCGGGGTCAGGGACCCAGTACTTC; cdr3_aa: CASGSGSGTQYF; d_call: -; j_call: TRBJ2-5; v_call: TRBV12-3/TRBV12-4; clone_size: -
cdr3_nt: TGCGCCAGCAGTTATATCACAGGGGGCACTGAAGCTTTCTTT; cdr3_aa: CASSYITGGTEAFF; d_call: TRBD1; j_call: TRBJ1-1; v_call: TRBV5-1; clone_size: few
cdr3_nt: TGTGCCTGGAGCCGGGCGACAGCCAACACTGAAGCTTTCTTT; cdr3_aa: CAWSRATANTEAFF; d_call: -; j_call: TRBJ1-1; v_call: TRBV30; clone_size: once
cdr3_nt: TGTGCCAGCAGTTTATGGGGCGGGCGAGCTTTCTTT; cdr3_aa: CASSLWGGRAFF; d_call: -; j_call: TRBJ1-1; v_call: TRBV28; clone_size: -
cdr3_nt: TGTGCCTGGAAACCTTCGGGTGAAAAACTGTTTTTT; cdr3_aa: CAWKPSGEKLFF; d_call: -; j_call: TRBJ1-4; v_call: TRBV30; clone_size: -
cdr3_nt: TGCGCCAGCAGCTTGGGGTGGACAGGGAGAGATGGGTACGAGCAGTACTTC; cdr3_aa: CASSLGWTGRDGYEQYF; d_call: TRBD1; j_call: TRBJ2-7; v_call: TRBV5-1; clone_size: -
cdr3_nt: TGTGCCAGCAGTGAAGACCGGGACAGGGGTGGCACTGAAGCTTTCTTT; cdr3_aa: CASSEDRDRGGTEAFF; d_call: TRBD1; j_call: TRBJ1-1; v_call: TRBV2; clone_size: -
cdr3_nt: TGCAGCGGGAGGGGCTGGGACACTGAAGCTTTCTTT; cdr3_aa: CSGRGWDTEAFF; d_call: -; j_call: TRBJ1-1; v_call: TRBV29-1; clone_size: many
cdr3_nt: TGTGCCAGCCGACGACAGGAAGGTGGCTACACCTTC; cdr3_aa: CASRRQEGGYTF; d_call: -; j_call: TRBJ1-2; v_call: TRBV27; clone_size: -
cdr3_nt: TGTGCCAGCAGCTTGGGACAGGGGAGGCGAGGCTACACCTTC; cdr3_aa: CASSLGQGRRGYTF; d_call: TRBD1; j_call: TRBJ1-2; v_call: TRBV7-8; clone_size: -